This entry concerns a single T cell receptor beta chain. The sample is drawn from a study of T cell responses to AZD1222 COVID-19 vaccine. Generated by immunoSEQ multiplex PCR, the TCRdb table keeps only in-frame clones and is missing some. The sample contains fewer than 150,000 clones, around 92% of which appear only once. Here the sequenced sample was peripheral blood, taken on day 0 of AZD1222 vaccination. This receptor was identified in an adult in good health.

This CDR3 reads CASSVGRMFDFGEKLFF. Written as DNA, the CDR3 is TGTGCCAGCAGCGTAGGCAGGATGTTCGATTTTGGTGAAAAACTGTTTTTT. The gene calls are TRBV9 and TRBJ1-4; no clear D. The CDR3 totals 17 residues. Per germline, CDR1 SGDLS and CDR2 YYNGEE. V was cut by 0 bases and J by 7 bases, with 19 bases left in between.